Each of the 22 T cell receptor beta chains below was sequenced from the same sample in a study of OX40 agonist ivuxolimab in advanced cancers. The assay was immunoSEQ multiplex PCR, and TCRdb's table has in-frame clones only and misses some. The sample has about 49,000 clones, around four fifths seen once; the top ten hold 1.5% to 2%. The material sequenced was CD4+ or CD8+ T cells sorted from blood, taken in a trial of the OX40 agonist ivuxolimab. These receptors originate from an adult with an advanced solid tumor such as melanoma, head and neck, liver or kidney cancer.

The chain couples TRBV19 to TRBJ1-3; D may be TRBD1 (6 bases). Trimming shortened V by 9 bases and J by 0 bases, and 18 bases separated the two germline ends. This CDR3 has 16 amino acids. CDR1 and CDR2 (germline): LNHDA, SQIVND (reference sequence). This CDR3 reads CASKPTGSFSGNTIYF. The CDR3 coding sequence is TGTGCCAGCAAACCCACAGGGTCGTTCTCTGGAAACACCATATATTTT. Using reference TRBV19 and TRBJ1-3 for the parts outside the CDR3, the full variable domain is DGGITQSPKYLFRKEGQNVTLSCEQNLNHDAMYWYRQDPGQGLRLIYYSQIVNDFQKGDIAEGYSVSREKKESFPLTVTSAQKNPTAFYLCASKPTGSFSGNTIYFGEGSWLTVV.

The CDR3 bases are TGTGCCAGCAGCTTGCACGGGAGGAGCCCAGATACGCAGTATTTT. Amino acids: CASSLHGRSPDTQYF. The chain couples TRBV5-6 to TRBJ2-3, with TRBD2 identical over 7 bases. The CDR3 runs 15 residues. The germline V gene encodes CDR1 SGHDT and CDR2 YYEEEE. With 1 base clipped from V and 4 bases from J, the junction kept 6 bases outside the gene matches.

The CDR3 spells CASRPEGNSYNEQFF. DNA of the CDR3: TGTGCCTCCCGGCCGGAGGGGAACTCCTACAATGAGCAGTTCTTC. The V gene is TRBV10-3, the J gene TRBJ2-1; D is possibly TRBD2 (6 bases). The CDR3 contains 15 residues. Germline-derived CDR1 and CDR2 are ENHRY and SYGVKD. V was pared by 11 bases and J by 0 bases, with 17 bases between.

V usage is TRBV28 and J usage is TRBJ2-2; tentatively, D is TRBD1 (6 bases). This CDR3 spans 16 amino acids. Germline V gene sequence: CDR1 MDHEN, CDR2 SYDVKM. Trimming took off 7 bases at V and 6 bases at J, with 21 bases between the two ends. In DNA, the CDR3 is TGTGCCAGCACCACTTTTTGGGGGCGACTGGCCGGGGAGCTGTTTTTT. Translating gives CASTTFWGRLAGELFF.

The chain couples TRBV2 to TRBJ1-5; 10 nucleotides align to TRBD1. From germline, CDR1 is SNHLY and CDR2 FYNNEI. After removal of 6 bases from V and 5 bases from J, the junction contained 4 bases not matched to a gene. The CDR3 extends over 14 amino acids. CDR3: CASSADRGDQPQHF. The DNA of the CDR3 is TGTGCCAGCAGCGCGGACAGGGGGGATCAGCCCCAGCATTTT.

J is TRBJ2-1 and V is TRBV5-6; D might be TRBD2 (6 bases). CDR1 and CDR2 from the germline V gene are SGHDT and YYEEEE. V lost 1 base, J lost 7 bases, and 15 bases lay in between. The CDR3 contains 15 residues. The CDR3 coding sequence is TGTGCCAGCAGCTTGTTAAAACTAGCCAGGAATGAGCAGTTCTTC. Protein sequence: CASSLLKLARNEQFF.

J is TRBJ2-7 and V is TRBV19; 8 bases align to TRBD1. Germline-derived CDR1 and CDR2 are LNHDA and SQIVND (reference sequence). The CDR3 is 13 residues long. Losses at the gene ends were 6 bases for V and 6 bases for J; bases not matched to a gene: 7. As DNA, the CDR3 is TGTGCCAGTAGGCCGACAGGGGCTCGCGAGCAGTACTTC. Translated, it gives CASRPTGAREQYF.

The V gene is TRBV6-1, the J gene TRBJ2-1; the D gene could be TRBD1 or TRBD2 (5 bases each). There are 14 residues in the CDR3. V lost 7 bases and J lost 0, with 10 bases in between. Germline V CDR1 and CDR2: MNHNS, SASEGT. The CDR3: CASIPGGSYNEQFF. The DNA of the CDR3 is TGTGCCAGCATACCTGGGGGCTCCTACAATGAGCAGTTCTTC.

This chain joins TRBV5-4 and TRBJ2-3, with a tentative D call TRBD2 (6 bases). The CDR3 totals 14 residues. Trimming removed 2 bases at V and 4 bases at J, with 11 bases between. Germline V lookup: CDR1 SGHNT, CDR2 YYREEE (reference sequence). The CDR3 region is CASSFGPGADTQYF. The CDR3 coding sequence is TGTGCCAGCAGCTTCGGACCGGGGGCAGATACGCAGTATTTT. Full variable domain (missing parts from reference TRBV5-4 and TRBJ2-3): ETGVTQSPTHLIKTRGQQVTLRCSSQSGHNTVSWYQQALGQGPQFIFQYYREEENGRGNFPPRFSGLQFPNYSSELNVNALELDDSALYLCASSFGPGADTQYFGPGTRLTVL.

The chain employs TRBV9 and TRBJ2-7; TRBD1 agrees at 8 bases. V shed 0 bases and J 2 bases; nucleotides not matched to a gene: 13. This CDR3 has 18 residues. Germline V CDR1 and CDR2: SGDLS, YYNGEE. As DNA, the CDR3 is TGTGCCAGCAGCGTAGCTACAAGTGGGCAGGGGGCGACCTACGAGCAGTACTTC. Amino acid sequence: CASSVATSGQGATYEQYF.

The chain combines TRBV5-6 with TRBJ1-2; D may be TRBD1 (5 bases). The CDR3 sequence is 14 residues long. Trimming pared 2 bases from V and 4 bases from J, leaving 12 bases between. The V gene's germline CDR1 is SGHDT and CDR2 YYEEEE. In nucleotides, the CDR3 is TGTGCCAGCAGCTTACCGGGGCACCTCTATGGCTACACCTTC. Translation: CASSLPGHLYGYTF.

For the CDR3, the DNA is TGCAGCGTTAGCCAGATCAACACTGAAGCTTTCTTT. It translates to CSVSQINTEAFF. The chain uses TRBV29-1 and TRBJ1-1; no clear D. The germline CDR1 and CDR2 sequences are SQVTM and ANQGSEA. This CDR3 comprises 12 residues. V dropped 5 bases and J dropped 2 bases, with 9 bases sitting between them. Based on the CDR3 plus reference TRBV29-1 and TRBJ1-1, the full variable domain is SAVISQKPSRDICQRGTSLTIQCQVDSQVTMMFWYRQQPGQSLTLIATANQGSEATYESGFVIDKFPISRPNLTFSTLTVSNMSPEDSSIYLCSVSQINTEAFFGQGTRLTVV.

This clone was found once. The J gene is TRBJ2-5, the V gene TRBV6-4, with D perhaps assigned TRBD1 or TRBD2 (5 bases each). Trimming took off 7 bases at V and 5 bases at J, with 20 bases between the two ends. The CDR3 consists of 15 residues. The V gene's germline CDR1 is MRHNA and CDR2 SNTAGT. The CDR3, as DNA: TGTGCCAGCATCCCCCGGGACCTCCTAGGGGAGACCCAGTACTTC. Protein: CASIPRDLLGETQYF.

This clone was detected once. The CDR3 here is CASSIGHRQAQYF. The CDR3, as DNA: TGTGCCAGTAGTATAGGTCACAGGCAAGCCCAGTACTTC. The chain uses TRBV19 and TRBJ2-5; D might be TRBD1 (5 bases). Per the germline V gene, CDR1 is LNHDA and CDR2 is SQIVND (reference sequence). CDR3 length: 13 amino acids. Trimming removed 1 base from V and 9 bases from J, with 12 bases in between.

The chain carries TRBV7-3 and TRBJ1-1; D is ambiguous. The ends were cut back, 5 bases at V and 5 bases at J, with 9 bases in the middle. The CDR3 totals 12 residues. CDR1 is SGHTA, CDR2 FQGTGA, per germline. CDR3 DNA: TGTGCCAGCAGCATCGGTGGTACTGAAGCTTTCTTT. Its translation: CASSIGGTEAFF. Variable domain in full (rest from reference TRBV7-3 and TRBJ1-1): GAGVSQTPSNKVTEKGKYVELRCDPISGHTALYWYRQSLGQGPEFLIYFQGTGAADDSGLPNDRFFAVRPEGSVSTLKIQRTERGDSAVYLCASSIGGTEAFFGQGTRLTVV.

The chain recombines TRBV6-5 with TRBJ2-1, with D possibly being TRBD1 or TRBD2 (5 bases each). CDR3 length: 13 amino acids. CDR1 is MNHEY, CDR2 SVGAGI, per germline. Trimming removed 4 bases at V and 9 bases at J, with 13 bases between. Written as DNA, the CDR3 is TGTGCCAGCAGTTGGCCAGGGACGGGTGAGCAGTTCTTC. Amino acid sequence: CASSWPGTGEQFF.

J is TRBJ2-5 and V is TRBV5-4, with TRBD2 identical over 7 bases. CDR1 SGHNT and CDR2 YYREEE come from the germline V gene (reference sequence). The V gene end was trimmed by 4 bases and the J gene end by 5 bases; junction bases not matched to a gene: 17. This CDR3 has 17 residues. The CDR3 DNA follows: TGTGCCAGCAGCCCCTGGTTTGGTGGGAGGGCCGCCGAGACCCAGTACTTC. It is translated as CASSPWFGGRAAETQYF.

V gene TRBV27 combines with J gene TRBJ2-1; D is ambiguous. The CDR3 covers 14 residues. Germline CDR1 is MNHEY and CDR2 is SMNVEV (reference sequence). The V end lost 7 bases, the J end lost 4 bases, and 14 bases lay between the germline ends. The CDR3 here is CASKGLGRYNEQFF. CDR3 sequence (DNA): TGTGCCAGCAAGGGCCTAGGTCGGTACAATGAGCAGTTCTTC.

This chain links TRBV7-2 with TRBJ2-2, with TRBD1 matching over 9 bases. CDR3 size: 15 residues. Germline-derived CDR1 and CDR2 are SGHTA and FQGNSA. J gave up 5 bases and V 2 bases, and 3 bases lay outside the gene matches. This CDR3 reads CASSLLQGATGELFF. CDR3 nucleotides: TGTGCCAGCAGCTTATTACAGGGGGCAACCGGGGAGCTGTTTTTT.

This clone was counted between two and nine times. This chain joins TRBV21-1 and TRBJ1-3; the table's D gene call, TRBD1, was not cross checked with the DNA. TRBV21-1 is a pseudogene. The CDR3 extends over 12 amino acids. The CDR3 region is CANGQGGNTIYF. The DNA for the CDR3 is TGTGCCAATGGACAGGGCGGAAACACCATATATTTT.

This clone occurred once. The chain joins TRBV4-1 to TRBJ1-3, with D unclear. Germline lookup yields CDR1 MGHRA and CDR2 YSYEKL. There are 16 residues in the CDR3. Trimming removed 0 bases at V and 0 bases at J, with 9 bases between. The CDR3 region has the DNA TGCGCCAGCAGCCAAGATAGCGGAGGCTCTGGAAACACCATATATTTT. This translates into CASSQDSGGSGNTIYF.

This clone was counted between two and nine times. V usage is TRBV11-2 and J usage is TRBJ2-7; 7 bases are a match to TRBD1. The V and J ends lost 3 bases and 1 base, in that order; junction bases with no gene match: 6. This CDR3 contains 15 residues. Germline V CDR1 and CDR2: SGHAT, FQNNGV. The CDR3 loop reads CASSFTGQRSYEQYF. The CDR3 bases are TGTGCCAGCAGCTTCACGGGACAGCGTTCCTACGAGCAGTACTTC.